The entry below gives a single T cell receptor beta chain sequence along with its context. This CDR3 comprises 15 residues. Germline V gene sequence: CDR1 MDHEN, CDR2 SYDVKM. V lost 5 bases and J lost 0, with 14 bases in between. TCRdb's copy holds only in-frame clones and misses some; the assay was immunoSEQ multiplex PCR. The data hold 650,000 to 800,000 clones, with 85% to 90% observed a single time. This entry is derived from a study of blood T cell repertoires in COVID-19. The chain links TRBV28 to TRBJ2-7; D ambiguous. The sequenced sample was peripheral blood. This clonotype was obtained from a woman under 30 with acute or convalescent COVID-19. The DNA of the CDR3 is TGTGCCAGCAGTCCTCTTCGGTCAGGCTCCTACGAGCAGTACTTC. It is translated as CASSPLRSGSYEQYF.